The clone carrying this TCR beta chain was seen more than once but under ten times. The antigen remains unidentified. Gene names are the mouse ones. The sequence runs out 1 residue before the end of the CDR3; the remainder is reconstructed from the germline J gene. The table came from immunoSEQ multiplex PCR; TCRdb's copy has only in-frame clones and leaves some out. The data hold approximately 50,000 clones, with approximately 70% observed a single time. This sample was taken from a study of tissue T cells after allogeneic stem cell transplantation. Whole-study results and caveats: In patients and mice, blood and spleen missed much of tissue repertoire. Shared clones across patients were few; motif clustering revealed tissue-specific shared signatures. Sampling depth was limited, and the cohort was small and clinically varied.

The CDR3 totals 15 residues. CDR1 is GKSSPN, CDR2 SITVG, per germline. V lost 0 bases and J lost 0; bases outside the gene matches: 1. The chain uses TRBV31 and TRBJ2-7; 11 bases map to TRBD2. The material sequenced was sorted cells pooled from one or two spleens. The receptor was derived from a pool of C57BL/6 mice in good health. This CDR3 is CAWSLGTGGSYEQYF. CDR3 DNA (partial): TGTGCCTGGAGTCTAGGGACTGGGGGCTCCTATGAACAGTAC.